The sample holds a few counts of the clone carrying this TCR beta chain. A far larger clone differs by one base, so this is likely a read error. Through Arm-PCR of CDR3 regions and iRepertoire HTBI primers, TCR beta libraries were built. From the multiplex PCR reads, TCRdb called clonotypes with MiXCR, one entry per CDR3 protein. The sample carries 400,000 to 450,000 distinct CDR3 sequences, 15% recorded once. The sample originates from a study of regulatory T cells in long-lasting Graves disease. The CDR3 has 16 residues. The germline V gene encodes CDR1 SEHNR and CDR2 FQNEAQ (reference sequence). V lost 5 bases, J lost 10 bases, and 24 bases lay in between. Time point denoted: newly diagnosed GD, antithyroid drugs for less than 3 months. The TCR library used RNA extracted from PBMCs. A further study also used this sample, focusing on T cells in Graves' hyperthyroidism and ophthalmopathy.

This material consisted of peripheral blood mononuclear cells (PBMCs), taken at new diagnosis, from a patient treated with antithyroid drugs. This TCR came from a woman aged 25 to 39 with Graves disease. This chain connects TRBV7-9 to TRBJ2-1, with TRBD2 as a possible D gene (5 bases). CDR3 protein: CASSPPETSLGNEQFF. CDR3 bases: TGTGCCAGCAGCCCCCCCGAGACTTCTCTCGGGAACGAGCAGTTCTTC. Together with reference TRBV7-9 and TRBJ2-1, the CDR3 gives the full variable domain: DTGVSQNPRHKITKRGQNVTFRCDPISEHNRLYWYRQTLGQGPEFLTYFQNEAQLEKSRLLSDRFSAERPKGSFSTLEIQRTEQGDSAMYLCASSPPETSLGNEQFFGPGTRLTVL.